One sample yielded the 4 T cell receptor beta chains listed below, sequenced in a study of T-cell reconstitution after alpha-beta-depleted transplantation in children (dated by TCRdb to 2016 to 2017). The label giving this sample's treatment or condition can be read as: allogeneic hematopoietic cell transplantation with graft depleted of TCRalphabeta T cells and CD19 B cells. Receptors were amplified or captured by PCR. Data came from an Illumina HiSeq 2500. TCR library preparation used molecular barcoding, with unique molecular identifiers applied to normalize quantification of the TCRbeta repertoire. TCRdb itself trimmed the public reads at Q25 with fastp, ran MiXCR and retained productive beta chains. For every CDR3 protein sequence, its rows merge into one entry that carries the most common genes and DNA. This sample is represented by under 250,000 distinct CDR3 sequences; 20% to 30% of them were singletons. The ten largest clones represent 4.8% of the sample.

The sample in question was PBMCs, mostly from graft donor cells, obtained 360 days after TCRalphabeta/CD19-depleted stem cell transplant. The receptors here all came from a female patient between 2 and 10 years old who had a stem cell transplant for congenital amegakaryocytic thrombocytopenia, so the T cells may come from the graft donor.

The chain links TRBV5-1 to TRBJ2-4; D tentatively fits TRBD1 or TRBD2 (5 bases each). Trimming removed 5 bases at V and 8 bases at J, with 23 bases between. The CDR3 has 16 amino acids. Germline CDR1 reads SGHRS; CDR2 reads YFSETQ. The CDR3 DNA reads TGCGCCAGCAGTCAGAGGGGCCTTGGCCAGGGCGACATTCAGTACTTC. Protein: CASSQRGLGQGDIQYF. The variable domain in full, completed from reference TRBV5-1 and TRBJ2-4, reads KAGVTQTPRYLIKTRGQQVTLSCSPISGHRSVSWYQQTPGQGLQFLFEYFSETQRNKGNFPGRFSGRQFSNSRSEMNVSTLELGDSALYLCASSQRGLGQGDIQYFGAGTRLSVL.

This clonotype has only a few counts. Written as DNA, the CDR3 is TGCGCCAGCAGCTTGGCTCCAGGGATCTCCTACGAGCAGTACTTC. It yields the protein CASSLAPGISYEQYF. The chain is built from TRBV5-1 and TRBJ2-7; the D gene is possibly TRBD1 (5 bases). This CDR3 comprises 15 residues. Germline V gene data show CDR1 as SGHRS and CDR2 as YFSETQ. Trimming shortened V by 0 bases and J by 0 bases, and 10 bases separated the two germline ends.

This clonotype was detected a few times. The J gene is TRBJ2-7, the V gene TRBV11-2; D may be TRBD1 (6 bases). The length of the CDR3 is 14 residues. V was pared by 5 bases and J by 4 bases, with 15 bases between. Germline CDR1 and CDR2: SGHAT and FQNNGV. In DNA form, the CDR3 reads TGTGCCAGCAGCCACCTATGGGGGCGGTACGAGCAGTACTTC. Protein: CASSHLWGRYEQYF.

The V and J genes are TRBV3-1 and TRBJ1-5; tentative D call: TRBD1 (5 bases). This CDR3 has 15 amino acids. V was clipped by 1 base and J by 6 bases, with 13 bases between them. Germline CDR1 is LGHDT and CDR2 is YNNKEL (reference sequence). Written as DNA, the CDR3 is TGTGCCAGCAGCCAAGGCGGGGGAAGCGGTCAGCCCCAGCATTTT. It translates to CASSQGGGSGQPQHF. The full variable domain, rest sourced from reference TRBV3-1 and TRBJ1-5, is DTAVSQTPKYLVTQMGNDKSIKCEQNLGHDTMYWYKQDSKKFLKIMFSYNNKELIINETVPNRFSPKSPDKAHLNLHINSLELGDSAVYFCASSQGGGSGQPQHFGDGTRLSIL.